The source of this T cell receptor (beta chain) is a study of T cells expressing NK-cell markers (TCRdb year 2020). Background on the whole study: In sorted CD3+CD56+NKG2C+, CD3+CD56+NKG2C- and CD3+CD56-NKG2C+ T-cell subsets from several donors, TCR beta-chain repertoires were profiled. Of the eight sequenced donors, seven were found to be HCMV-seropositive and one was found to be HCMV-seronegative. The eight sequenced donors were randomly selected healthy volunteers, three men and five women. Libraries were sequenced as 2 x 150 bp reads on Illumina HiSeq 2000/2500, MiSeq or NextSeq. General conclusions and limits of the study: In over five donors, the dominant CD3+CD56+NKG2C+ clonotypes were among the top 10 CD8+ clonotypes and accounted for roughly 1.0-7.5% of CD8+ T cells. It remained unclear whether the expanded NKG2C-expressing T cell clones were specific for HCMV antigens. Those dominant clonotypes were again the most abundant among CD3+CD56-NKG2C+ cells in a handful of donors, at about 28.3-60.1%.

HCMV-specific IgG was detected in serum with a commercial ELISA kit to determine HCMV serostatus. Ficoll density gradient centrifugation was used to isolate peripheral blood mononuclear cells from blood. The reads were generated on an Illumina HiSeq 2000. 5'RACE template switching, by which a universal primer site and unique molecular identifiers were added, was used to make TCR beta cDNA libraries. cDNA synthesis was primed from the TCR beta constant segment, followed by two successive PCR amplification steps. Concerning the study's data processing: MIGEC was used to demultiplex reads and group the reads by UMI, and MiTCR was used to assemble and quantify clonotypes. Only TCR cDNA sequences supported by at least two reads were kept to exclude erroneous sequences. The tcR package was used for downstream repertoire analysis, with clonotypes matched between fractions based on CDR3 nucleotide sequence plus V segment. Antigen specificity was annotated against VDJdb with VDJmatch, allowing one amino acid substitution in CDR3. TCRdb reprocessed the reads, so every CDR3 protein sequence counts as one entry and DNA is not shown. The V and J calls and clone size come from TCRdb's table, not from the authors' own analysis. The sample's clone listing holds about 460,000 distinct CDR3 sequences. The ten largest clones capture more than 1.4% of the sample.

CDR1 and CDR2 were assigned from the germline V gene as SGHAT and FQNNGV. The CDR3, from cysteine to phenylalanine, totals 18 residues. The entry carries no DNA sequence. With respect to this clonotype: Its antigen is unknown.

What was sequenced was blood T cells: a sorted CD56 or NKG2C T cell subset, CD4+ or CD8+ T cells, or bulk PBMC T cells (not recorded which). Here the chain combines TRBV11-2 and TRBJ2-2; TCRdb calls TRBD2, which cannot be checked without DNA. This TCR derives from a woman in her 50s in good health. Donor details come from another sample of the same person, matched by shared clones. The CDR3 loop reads CASSLVAAGGAGIGELFF.